The clone carrying this TCR beta chain was counted at least ten times. This sample stems from a study of control samples from healthy donors and cancer patients. Method: immunoSEQ multiplex PCR; TCRdb's copy keeps in-frame clones and lacks some. The sample has about 84,000 clones; around 80% are singletons. Sequencing used PBMCs. The clonotype originates from a man in his sixties with head and neck cancer.

This CDR3 reads CASSSEETQYF. The CDR3 DNA reads as TGTGCCAGCAGCTCGGAAGAGACCCAGTACTTC. This rearrangement joins TRBV7-2 to TRBJ2-5, with D unresolved. The CDR3 is 11 amino acids. V dropped 4 bases and J dropped 3 bases, with 3 bases sitting between them. Germline lookup yields CDR1 SGHTA and CDR2 FQGNSA.